Listed below are T cell receptor beta chains from one sample, sequenced in a study of human T cells and chemical hapten exposure. TCRdb passed the RACE reads through MiXCR, listing each CDR3 protein once. Of over 65,000 distinct CDR3 sequences in the sample, approximately 10% were seen once. The sequencing used whole blood, collected in connection with sensitization to the hapten diphenylcyclopropenone (DPC). These receptors were obtained from a man between 18 and 29 years old with alopecia areata. Some clones in this sample may be carry-over from other donors' samples. Both conserved end residues are part of each CDR3. A D gene is named only where the DNA matches it firmly. Size is stated for part of the rows, as once, few or many counts, or as a class when the clone is expanded.

d_call: -; clone_size: -; v_call: TRBV29-1; j_call: TRBJ2-2; cdr3_aa: CSGRVVGTGELFF; cdr3_nt: TGCAGTGGCAGGGTGGTCGGCACCGGGGAGCTGTTTTTT
d_call: -; clone_size: few; v_call: TRBV6-2/TRBV6-3; j_call: TRBJ1-1; cdr3_aa: CASSYQGLNTEAFF; cdr3_nt: TGTGCCAGCAGTTACCAGGGGTTGAACACTGAAGCTTTCTTT
d_call: -; clone_size: few; v_call: TRBV4-1; j_call: TRBJ1-2; cdr3_aa: CASSQAGTPYGYTF; cdr3_nt: TGCGCCAGCAGCCAGGCCGGGACGCCCTATGGCTACACCTTC
d_call: TRBD2; clone_size: -; v_call: TRBV7-6; j_call: TRBJ2-1; cdr3_aa: CASSPGLAGGPNEQFF; cdr3_nt: TGTGCCAGCAGCCCGGGACTAGCGGGGGGGCCTAATGAGCAGTTCTTC
d_call: -; clone_size: many; v_call: TRBV20-1; j_call: TRBJ1-4; cdr3_aa: CSARDIEKLFF; cdr3_nt: TGCAGTGCCAGGGACATTGAAAAACTGTTTTTT
d_call: TRBD2; clone_size: many; v_call: TRBV7-2; j_call: TRBJ2-3; cdr3_aa: CASGMFSGGADTQYF; cdr3_nt: TGTGCCAGCGGAATGTTTAGCGGGGGGGCTGATACGCAGTATTTT
d_call: -; clone_size: -; v_call: TRBV5-1; j_call: TRBJ1-5; cdr3_aa: CASSPGLLLNQPQHF; cdr3_nt: TGCGCCAGCAGCCCCGGACTCCTACTTAATCAGCCCCAGCATTTT
d_call: -; clone_size: -; v_call: TRBV4-1; j_call: TRBJ1-1; cdr3_aa: CASSRLARDTEAFF; cdr3_nt: TGCGCCAGCAGCCGGTTAGCGCGGGACACTGAAGCTTTCTTT
d_call: -; clone_size: -; v_call: TRBV4-1; j_call: TRBJ1-5; cdr3_aa: CASSQVGRGNQPQHF; cdr3_nt: TGCGCCAGCAGCCAAGTTGGGAGAGGCAATCAGCCCCAGCATTTT
d_call: -; clone_size: many; v_call: TRBV12-3/TRBV12-4; j_call: TRBJ1-6; cdr3_aa: CASSLWGDNSPLHF; cdr3_nt: TGTGCCAGCAGTTTATGGGGGGATAATTCACCCCTCCACTTT
d_call: TRBD2; clone_size: few; v_call: TRBV12-3/TRBV12-4; j_call: TRBJ2-3; cdr3_aa: CASRLLAGGPATQYF; cdr3_nt: TGTGCCAGCCGCCTGTTAGCGGGGGGGCCGGCAACGCAGTATTTT
d_call: -; clone_size: few; v_call: TRBV3-1; j_call: TRBJ1-4; cdr3_aa: CASSQDINEKLFF; cdr3_nt: TGTGCCAGCAGCCAGGACATTAATGAAAAACTGTTTTTT
d_call: -; clone_size: many; v_call: TRBV6-4; j_call: TRBJ2-1; cdr3_aa: CASSDGGSANEQFF; cdr3_nt: TGTGCCAGCAGTGACGGGGGTAGTGCCAATGAGCAGTTCTTC
d_call: -; clone_size: many; v_call: TRBV12-3/TRBV12-4; j_call: TRBJ2-3; cdr3_aa: CASSSPFGTRWSPASTDTQYF; cdr3_nt: TGTGCCAGCAGTTCCCCCTTCGGAACCCGATGGTCCCCTGCTAGCACAGATACGCAGTATTTT
d_call: -; clone_size: -; v_call: TRBV29-1; j_call: TRBJ2-3; cdr3_aa: CSAEQDLSTDTQYF; cdr3_nt: TGCAGCGCCGAACAGGACCTTAGCACAGATACGCAGTATTTT
d_call: TRBD2; clone_size: -; v_call: TRBV7-2; j_call: TRBJ2-1; cdr3_aa: CASSLDPGGDYNEQFF; cdr3_nt: TGTGCCAGCAGCTTAGATCCGGGGGGAGACTACAATGAGCAGTTCTTC
d_call: -; clone_size: few; v_call: TRBV5-4; j_call: TRBJ2-7; cdr3_aa: CASSTNPGARSW; cdr3_nt: TGTGCCAGCAGTACGAACCCAGGGGCGCGGTCCTGG
d_call: -; clone_size: few; v_call: TRBV6-2/TRBV6-3; j_call: TRBJ2-6; cdr3_aa: CASRARGGRGANVLTF; cdr3_nt: TGTGCCAGCAGGGCTCGCGGGGGCCGCGGGGCCAACGTCCTGACTTTC
d_call: -; clone_size: many; v_call: TRBV7-2; j_call: TRBJ1-2; cdr3_aa: CASSTSRQTPYGYTF; cdr3_nt: TGTGCCAGCAGCACTTCCCGGCAGACCCCCTATGGCTACACCTTC
d_call: TRBD1; clone_size: -; v_call: TRBV20-1; j_call: TRBJ1-1; cdr3_aa: CSAKNRGQGANTEAFF; cdr3_nt: TGCAGTGCTAAGAACAGGGGGCAGGGGGCGAACACTGAAGCTTTCTTT
d_call: -; clone_size: many; v_call: TRBV12-3/TRBV12-4; j_call: TRBJ2-7; cdr3_aa: CASSFAAEEPYEQYF; cdr3_nt: TGTGCCAGCAGTTTTGCCGCGGAGGAGCCCTACGAGCAGTACTTC
d_call: TRBD1; clone_size: -; v_call: TRBV10-2; j_call: TRBJ2-7; cdr3_aa: CASSEGQAYEQYF; cdr3_nt: TGCGCCAGCAGCGAAGGACAGGCCTACGAGCAGTACTTC